The present entry profiles one TCR beta chain with its context. Its antigen is as yet unknown. Germline CDR1 is SGHAT and CDR2 is FQNNGV. The CDR3 consists of 14 residues. The V and J ends lost 5 bases and 5 bases respectively, with 15 bases between them. This sample is part of a study of vaccination and CD4 T cells after COVID-19. Study overall: The convalescent group had six males, four females, seven Caucasians, two Asians, one multiracial. Median time from second vaccine dose to sampling was roughly 65 days (14 to 241). Stimulation used overlapping spike peptides from SARS-CoV-2, HCoV-NL63, HCoV-OC43 and HCoV-229E.

The Oncomine TCR Beta short-read assay was what sequenced the DNA obtained from cultured CD4+ T cells. TCRdb called the PCR reads again in MiXCR, with one record for every CDR3 protein. Of approximately 10,000 distinct CDR3 sequences listed, about half were seen once; the top ten hold about 18%. Treatment defined: roughly ten-day PBMC culture with coronavirus spike peptide pools or control peptides (ViraFEST assay). CD4+ T lymphocytes from the unexposed donor were collected before the COVID-19 pandemic (2011-2018). The sequence was obtained from a human donor in good health. The sequenced material came from CD4+ T cells from blood, cultured in vitro. This rearrangement joins TRBV11-2 to TRBJ1-2; D not resolved. The CDR3 here is CASSPEGLLYGYTF. Here the CDR3 DNA reads TGTGCCAGCAGCCCGGAAGGGCTCCTATATGGCTACACCTTC.